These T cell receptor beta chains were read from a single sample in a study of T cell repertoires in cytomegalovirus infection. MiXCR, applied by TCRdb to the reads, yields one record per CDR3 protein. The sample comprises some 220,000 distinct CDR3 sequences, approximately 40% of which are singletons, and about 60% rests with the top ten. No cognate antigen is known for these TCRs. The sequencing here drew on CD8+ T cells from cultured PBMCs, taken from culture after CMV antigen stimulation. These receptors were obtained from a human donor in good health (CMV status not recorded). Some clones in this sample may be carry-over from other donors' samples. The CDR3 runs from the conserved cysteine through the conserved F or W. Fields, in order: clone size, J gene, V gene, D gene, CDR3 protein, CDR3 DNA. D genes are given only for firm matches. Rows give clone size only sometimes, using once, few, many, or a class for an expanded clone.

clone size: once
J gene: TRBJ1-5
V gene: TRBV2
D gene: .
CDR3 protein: CASSGMGESNQPQHF
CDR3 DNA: TGTGCCAGCAGTGGAATGGGAGAGAGCAATCAGCCCCAGCATTTT

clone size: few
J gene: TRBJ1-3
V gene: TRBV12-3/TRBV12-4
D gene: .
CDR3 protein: CASSFPGKDTIYF
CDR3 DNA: TGTGCCAGCAGTTTTCCAGGGAAAGACACCATATATTTT

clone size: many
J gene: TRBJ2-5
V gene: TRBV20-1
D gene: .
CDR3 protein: CSARGPEQETQYF
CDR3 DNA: TGCAGTGCTAGAGGGCCTGAGCAAGAGACCCAGTACTTC

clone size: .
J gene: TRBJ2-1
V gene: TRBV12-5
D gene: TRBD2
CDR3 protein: CASGLSGGAREQFF
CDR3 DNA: TGTGCTAGTGGTTTGAGCGGGGGGGCCCGAGAGCAGTTCTTC

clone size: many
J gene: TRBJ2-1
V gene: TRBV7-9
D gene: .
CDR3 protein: CASSPGRAKYNEQFF
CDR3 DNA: TGTGCCAGCAGCCCGGGCCGGGCTAAATACAATGAGCAGTTCTTC

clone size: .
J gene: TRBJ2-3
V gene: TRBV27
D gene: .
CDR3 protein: CASSLGGPDTDTQYF
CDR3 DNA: TGTGCCAGCAGTTTGGGGGGGCCCGACACAGATACGCAGTATTTT

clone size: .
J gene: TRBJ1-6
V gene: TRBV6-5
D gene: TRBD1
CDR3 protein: CASSYTARGNSPLHF
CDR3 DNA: TGTGCCAGCAGTTACACGGCCAGGGGGAATTCACCCCTCCACTTT

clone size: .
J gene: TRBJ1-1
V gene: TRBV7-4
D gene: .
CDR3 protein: CASSLGVLEAFF
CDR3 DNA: TGTGCCAGCAGCTTAGGAGTTCTGGAAGCTTTCTTT

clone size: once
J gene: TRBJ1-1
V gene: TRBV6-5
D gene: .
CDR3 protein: CASKQGENTEAFF
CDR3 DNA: TGTGCCAGCAAACAGGGTGAGAACACTGAAGCTTTCTTT

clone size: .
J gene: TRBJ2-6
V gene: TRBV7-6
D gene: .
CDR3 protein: CASRGPGASVLTF
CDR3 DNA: TGTGCCAGCCGGGGGCCTGGGGCCAGCGTCCTGACTTTC

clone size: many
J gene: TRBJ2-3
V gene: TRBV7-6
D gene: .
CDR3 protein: CARSLAGSQADTQYF
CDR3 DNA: TGTGCCAGAAGCTTAGCTGGAAGTCAAGCAGATACGCAGTATTTT

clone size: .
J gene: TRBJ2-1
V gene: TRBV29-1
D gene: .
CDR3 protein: CSVEGGDTYNEQFF
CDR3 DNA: TGCAGCGTTGAGGGAGGGGACACCTACAATGAGCAGTTCTTC

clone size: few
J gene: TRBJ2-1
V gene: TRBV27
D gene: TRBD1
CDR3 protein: CASKHTGAWATNEQFF
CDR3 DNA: TGTGCCAGCAAACATACAGGGGCGTGGGCCACCAATGAGCAGTTCTTC

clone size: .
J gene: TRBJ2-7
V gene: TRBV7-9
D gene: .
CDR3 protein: CASSLEGRNSYEQYF
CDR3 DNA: TGTGCCAGCAGCTTAGAGGGCAGGAATTCCTACGAGCAGTACTTC

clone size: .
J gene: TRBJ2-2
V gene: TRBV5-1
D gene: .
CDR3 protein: CASSLVARENTGELFF
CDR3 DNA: TGCGCCAGCAGCTTGGTGGCGCGGGAGAACACCGGGGAGCTGTTTTTT

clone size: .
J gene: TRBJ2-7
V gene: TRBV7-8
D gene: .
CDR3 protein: CASSSNIYEQYF
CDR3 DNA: TGTGCCAGCAGCTCAAACATCTACGAGCAGTACTTC

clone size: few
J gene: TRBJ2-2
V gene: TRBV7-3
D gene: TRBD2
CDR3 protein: CASSSSQLAGGLSGELFF
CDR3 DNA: TGTGCCAGCAGCTCCTCCCAACTAGCGGGGGGATTGTCCGGGGAGCTGTTTTTT

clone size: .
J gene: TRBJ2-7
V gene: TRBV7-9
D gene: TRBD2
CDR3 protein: CASSHGLAHEQYF
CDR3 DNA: TGTGCCAGCAGCCACGGACTAGCCCACGAGCAGTACTTC

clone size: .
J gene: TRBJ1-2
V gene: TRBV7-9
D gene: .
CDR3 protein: CASSLELAGRDVNGYTF
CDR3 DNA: TGTGCCAGCAGCTTAGAATTGGCGGGGAGGGACGTTAATGGCTACACCTTC